This T cell receptor beta chain is from a study of Ad26.COV2.S vaccination and SARS-CoV-2 variants. Treatment indicated: approximately 18 received Ad26.COV2.S at low or high dose, single or two shots; 5 received placebo; per-sample allocation not given. Specimens were obtained on day 63 following the first vaccine or placebo injection. The assay was immunoSEQ multiplex PCR, and TCRdb's table has in-frame clones only and misses some. The sample has 380,000 or so clones, roughly 90% seen once. Looked up from germline, CDR1 is MDHEN and CDR2 is SYDVKM. This CDR3 comprises 14 residues. V was cut by 6 bases and J by 8 bases, with 19 bases left in between.

The sequenced sample was peripheral blood, obtained in a trial of Ad26.COV2.S vaccine versus placebo. The chain recombines TRBV28 with TRBJ1-2, with TRBD1 as a possible D gene (5 bases). The sequence was collected from a person aged 18-65 years who received the Ad26.COV2.S COVID-19 vaccine or a placebo. The DNA for the CDR3 is TGTGCCAGCAGGGCCGGGGGTAGTACTATGGGCTACACCTTC. It translates to CASRAGGSTMGYTF.